A single sample gave rise to the 17 T cell receptor beta chains below, sequenced in a study of vaccination and CD4 T cells after COVID-19. Their antigens are not known. Noted treatment: roughly 10-day PBMC culture with coronavirus spike peptide pools or control peptides (ViraFEST assay). Oncomine TCR Beta short-read sequencing was applied to DNA from cultured CD4+ T cells. TCRdb reanalysed the PCR reads using MiXCR and keeps one entry per CDR3 protein. This sample carries around 21,000 distinct CDR3 sequences, just under 55% of them seen once, and the ten largest clones take around a sixth. Material: CD4+ T cells from blood, cultured in vitro. These receptor sequences come from a human donor who had recovered from COVID-19.

The gene calls are TRBV6-1 and TRBJ2-3, with 7 bases that match TRBD2. J gave up 0 bases and V 6 bases, and 9 bases lay outside the gene matches. Germline loops: CDR1 MNHNS, CDR2 SASEGT. The CDR3 sequence is 16 residues long. CDR3 loop: CASSPQLARSTDTQYF. CDR3 coding DNA: TGTGCCAGCAGCCCGCAACTAGCGCGTAGCACAGATACGCAGTATTTT.

This clonotype has a handful of counts. The J gene is TRBJ1-2, the V gene TRBV20-1, with D possibly being TRBD1 (6 bases). The CDR3 runs to 14 residues. Trimming left V 5 bases short and J 6 bases short, with 19 bases between. Germline loops: CDR1 DFQATT, CDR2 SNEGSKA (reference sequence). This chain's CDR3 is CSAFGGRSRDGYTF. The CDR3 nucleotides read TGCAGTGCTTTCGGGGGCAGGAGCAGAGATGGCTACACCTTC.

V is TRBV2 and J is TRBJ2-1, with TRBD1 as a possible D gene (5 bases). V lost 7 bases to trimming and J lost 4 bases, with 17 bases between them. The CDR3 covers 15 residues. Germline loops: CDR1 SNHLY, CDR2 FYNNEI. The chain's CDR3 is CASNTDWGSYNEQFF. DNA of the CDR3: TGTGCCAGCAACACCGACTGGGGCAGTTACAATGAGCAGTTCTTC. The complete variable domain, with remaining parts taken from reference TRBV2 and TRBJ2-1, reads EPEVTQTPSHQVTQMGQEVILRCVPISNHLYFYWYRQILGQKVEFLVSFYNNEISEKSEIFDDQFSVERPDGSNFTLKIRSTKLEDSAMYFCASNTDWGSYNEQFFGPGTRLTVL.

The gene calls are TRBV2 and TRBJ2-1; 10 bases agree with TRBD2. Trimming cost V 5 bases and J 7 bases; bases outside gene matches: 8. The CDR3 contains 15 residues. The V gene's germline CDR1 is SNHLY and CDR2 FYNNEI. The CDR3 DNA reads as TGTGCCAGCAGTAGGCTACTAGCGGGGTGGAATGAGCAGTTCTTC. This translates into CASSRLLAGWNEQFF.

The V and J genes are TRBV6-2 or TRBV6-3 and TRBJ2-6; D gene ambiguous. The CDR3 length is 16 residues. From germline, CDR1 is MNHEY and CDR2 SVGEGT. V was pared by 0 bases and J by 0 bases, with 6 bases between. CDR3 residues: CASSYSADSGANVLTF. The CDR3 bases are TGTGCCAGCAGTTACTCGGCGGACTCTGGGGCCAACGTCCTGACTTTC.

This clonotype has a handful of counts. The chain uses TRBV4-1 and TRBJ2-1; tentatively, D is TRBD2 (6 bases). Between the trimmed V and J ends, which lost 2 bases and 6 bases, there was a span of 14 bases. The CDR3 length is 15 residues. The germline V gene has CDR1 MGHRA and CDR2 YSYEKL. CDR3 sequence (DNA): TGCGCCAGCAGCCAACACGGAGACGGGAGCAATGAGCAGTTCTTC. This sequence encodes CASSQHGDGSNEQFF.

The chain employs TRBV20-1 and TRBJ2-3, with 9 bases that match TRBD2. CDR1 and CDR2 from the germline V gene are DFQATT and SNEGSKA (reference sequence). This CDR3 is 15 amino acids long. V lost 2 bases to trimming and J lost 4 bases; unmatched junction nucleotides: 7. This CDR3 reads CSARTSGRPSDTQYF. The CDR3 nucleotides are TGCAGTGCTAGAACTAGCGGGCGACCTTCAGATACGCAGTATTTT.

The rearrangement links TRBV20-1 to TRBJ1-2; D is ambiguous. Germline V CDR1 and CDR2: DFQATT, SNEGSKA (reference sequence). The V end was cut by 2 bases, the J end by 4 bases, with 17 bases between. The CDR3 sequence is 15 residues long. The DNA of the CDR3 is TGCAGTGCTAGACCCCGCCCCACCGTGGTCTATGGCTACACCTTC. As protein: CSARPRPTVVYGYTF.

As DNA, the CDR3 is TGTGCCAGCAGCCCAAAGACAGGACAAGAGACCCAGTACTTC. Encoded protein: CASSPKTGQETQYF. The V and J genes are TRBV11-2 and TRBJ2-5, with a possible D match to TRBD1 (6 bases). V was pared by 5 bases and J by 2 bases, with 12 bases between. Germline loops: CDR1 SGHAT, CDR2 FQNNGV. The CDR3 has 14 amino acids. Full variable domain (remainder filled in from reference TRBV11-2 and TRBJ2-5): EAGVAQSPRYKIIEKRQSVAFWCNPISGHATLYWYQQILGQGPKLLIQFQNNGVVDDSQLPKDRFSAERLKGVDSTLKIQPAKLEDSAVYLCASSPKTGQETQYFGPGTRLLVL.

The rearrangement uses TRBV20-1 and TRBJ2-3, with 8 bases aligning to TRBD1. Germline V gives CDR1 DFQATT, CDR2 SNEGSKA (reference sequence). The CDR3 contains 14 residues. V was pared by 3 bases and J by 1 base, with 3 bases of the junction left unmatched. The CDR3 DNA sequence: TGCAGTGCTAGGGACAGGGTCGGCACAGATACGCAGTATTTT. Amino acid sequence: CSARDRVGTDTQYF.

The gene calls are TRBV20-1 and TRBJ1-1; D is perhaps TRBD1 (6 bases). CDR1 is DFQATT, CDR2 SNEGSKA, per germline (reference sequence). V lost 3 bases, J lost 9 bases, and 17 bases lay in between. The length of the CDR3 is 13 residues. The CDR3 loop reads CSARAGTFDKAFF. The CDR3 DNA reads TGCAGTGCTAGGGCCGGGACATTCGATAAAGCTTTCTTT.

The CDR3 loop reads CASSRSGTGTNTEAFF. As DNA, the CDR3 is TGTGCCAGCAGCAGATCCGGGACAGGAACGAACACTGAAGCTTTCTTT. The rearrangement joins TRBV11-2 to TRBJ1-1, with 8 bases matching TRBD1. The ends lost 5 bases at V and 1 base at J; junction bases unmatched: 9. Germline V gene data show CDR1 as SGHAT and CDR2 as FQNNGV. The CDR3 contains 16 residues. The variable domain in full, completed from reference TRBV11-2 and TRBJ1-1, reads EAGVAQSPRYKIIEKRQSVAFWCNPISGHATLYWYQQILGQGPKLLIQFQNNGVVDDSQLPKDRFSAERLKGVDSTLKIQPAKLEDSAVYLCASSRSGTGTNTEAFFGQGTRLTVV.

The chain couples TRBV5-4 to TRBJ2-1; TRBD2 agrees at 12 bases. Germline CDR1 SGHNT, CDR2 YYREEE (reference sequence). The CDR3 consists of 16 residues. V gave up 2 bases and J gave up 7 bases; unmatched junction bases: 7. CDR3: CASSLGGLAGNNEQFF. The CDR3 bases are TGTGCCAGCAGCTTAGGGGGACTAGCGGGCAATAATGAGCAGTTCTTC.

Here the CDR3 DNA reads TGCAGTGCCATATCGGGGGGGAGCACAGATACGCAGTATTTT. Protein: CSAISGGSTDTQYF. The V call is TRBV20-1, the J call TRBJ2-3; 8 bases match TRBD2. The CDR3 totals 14 residues. V was pared by 6 bases and J by 0 bases, with 5 bases of the junction left unmatched. The germline gives CDR1 DFQATT, CDR2 SNEGSKA (reference sequence).

This chain joins TRBV7-2 and TRBJ1-1, with a tentative D call TRBD1 (5 bases). Germline V CDR1 and CDR2: SGHTA, FQGNSA. The V and J ends lost 1 base and 5 bases respectively, with 11 bases between them. The CDR3 is 14 residues long. The CDR3 loop is CASSLDQGRTEAFF. The CDR3 nucleotides read TGTGCCAGCAGCTTAGATCAGGGCAGAACTGAAGCTTTCTTT.

This chain joins TRBV29-1 and TRBJ1-1; maybe TRBD1 (5 bases). CDR3 length: 13 amino acids. Looked up from germline, CDR1 is SQVTM and CDR2 is ANQGSEA. Trimming removed 5 bases at V and 0 bases at J, with 10 bases between. CDR3 sequence reads: CSVRGRLNTEAFF. Here the CDR3 DNA reads TGCAGCGTTCGGGGACGGCTGAACACTGAAGCTTTCTTT.

This chain's CDR3 is CASSIGTGSGANVLTF. The DNA of the CDR3 is TGTGCCAGTAGTATAGGGACAGGGTCCGGGGCCAACGTCCTGACTTTC. This chain links TRBV19 with TRBJ2-6, with 8 bases matching TRBD1. Per germline, CDR1 LNHDA and CDR2 SQIVND (reference sequence). The CDR3 length is 16 residues. The junction had 3 bases not matched to a gene; V was cut back by 1 base and J by 4 bases.